Sequencing of this T cell receptor beta chain was carried out in a study of PD-L1 blockade in urothelial cancer. Study summary: Analysis of blood occurred 3 weeks (second dose) and 6 weeks after treatment start. Across blood samples, T cells had a median count of about 140,000. Study-wide results and limits: Expansion of tumor-associated blood clones at 3 weeks was greater in durable-benefit patients.

Indicated time point: pretreatment peripheral blood. V was clipped by 8 bases and J by 2 bases, with 13 bases between them. CDR3 length equals 14 residues. CDR1 is MGHDK and CDR2 is SYGVNS in the germline V gene. Of note for this clone: Its specificity is not known.

The data were produced by immunoSEQ multiplex PCR, yet TCRdb's version contains in-frame clones alone and is incomplete. The data hold roughly 130,000 clones, with 70% to 85% observed a single time. The rearrangement links TRBV25-1 to TRBJ1-5; D is undetermined. This TCR came from a man between 45 and 60 years old with urothelial cancer. Here the sequenced sample was PBMCs, taken around atezolizumab (anti-PD-L1) treatment. The CDR3 sequence: CASAPIGGNQPQHF. In DNA, the CDR3 is TGTGCCAGCGCCCCGATCGGGGGCAATCAGCCCCAGCATTTT. Based on the CDR3 plus reference TRBV25-1 and TRBJ1-5, the full variable domain is EADIYQTPRYLVIGTGKKITLECSQTMGHDKMYWYQQDPGMELHLIHYSYGVNSTEKGDLSSESTVSRIRTEHFPLTLESARPSHTSQYLCASAPIGGNQPQHFGDGTRLSIL.